The T cell receptor beta chain under discussion was sequenced for a study of blood T cell repertoires in COVID-19. Participant ages covered about 18 to 95 years across about two dozen US areas. For recovered donors of Cohort 3, there were two negative PCRs, clearance, or symptom resolution. The CDR3 has 13 amino acids. The germline CDR1 and CDR2 sequences are LGHDT and YNNKEL (reference sequence). Trimming took off 1 base at V and 6 bases at J, with 9 bases between the two ends. Authors' data handling: Reference gene primer amplification gave nucleated cell count estimates. Data came from immunoSEQ multiplex PCR; TCRdb stores just in-frame clones and leaves some out. V and J calls and clone size are copied from that table; D and trimming were computed from the DNA. Of about 340,000 clones listed, roughly 90% are singletons.

Source material: PBMCs or T cells enriched from blood (not recorded which). The sequence came from a woman aged 25 to 39 who had recovered from COVID-19. The chain recombines TRBV3-1 (or the pseudogene TRBV3-2) with TRBJ1-2; the D gene is possibly TRBD1 (5 bases). CDR3 bases: TGTGCCAGCAGCCAAGGGTGGGGCAATGGCTACACCTTC. Protein: CASSQGWGNGYTF.